This T cell receptor (beta chain) originates from a study of blood T cell repertoires in COVID-19. The protocol was immunoSEQ multiplex PCR, while the TCRdb copy is restricted to in-frame clones and leaves out a portion. The sample has 120,000 to 150,000 clones, 85% to 90% seen once. This clonotype originated in a woman under 40 with acute COVID-19. Material: PBMCs or T cells enriched from blood (not recorded which).

Here the CDR3 reads CASSQQGVGDTQYF. Written as DNA, the CDR3 is TGCGCCAGCAGCCAACAGGGGGTAGGTGATACGCAGTATTTT. The rearrangement links TRBV5-1 to TRBJ2-3, with 8 bases that match TRBD1. CDR1 is SGHRS, CDR2 YFSETQ, per germline. Germline trimming cut 4 bases from V and 6 bases from J; bases unmatched to any gene: 7. The CDR3 is 14 residues long.